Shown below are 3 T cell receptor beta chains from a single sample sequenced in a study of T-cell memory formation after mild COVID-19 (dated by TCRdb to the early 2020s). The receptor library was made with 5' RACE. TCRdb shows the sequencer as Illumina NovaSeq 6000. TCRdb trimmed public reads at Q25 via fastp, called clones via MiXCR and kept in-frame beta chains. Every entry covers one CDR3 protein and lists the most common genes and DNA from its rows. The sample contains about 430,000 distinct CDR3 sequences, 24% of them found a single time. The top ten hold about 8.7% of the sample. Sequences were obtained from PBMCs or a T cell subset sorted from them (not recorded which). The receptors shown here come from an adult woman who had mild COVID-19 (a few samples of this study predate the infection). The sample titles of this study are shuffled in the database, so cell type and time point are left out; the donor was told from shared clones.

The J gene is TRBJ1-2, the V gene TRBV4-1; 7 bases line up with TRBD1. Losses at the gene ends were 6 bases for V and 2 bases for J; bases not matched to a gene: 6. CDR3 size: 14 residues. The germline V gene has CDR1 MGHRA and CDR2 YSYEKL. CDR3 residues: CASRRQGENYGYTF. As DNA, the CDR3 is TGCGCCAGCAGACGACAGGGCGAGAACTATGGCTACACCTTC.

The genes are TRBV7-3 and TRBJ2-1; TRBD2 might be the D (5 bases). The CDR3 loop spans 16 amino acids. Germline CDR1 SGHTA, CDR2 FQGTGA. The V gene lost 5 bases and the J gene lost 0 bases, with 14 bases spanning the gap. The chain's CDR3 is CASSPNSGSSYNEQFF. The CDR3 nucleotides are TGTGCCAGCAGCCCAAACTCGGGGAGCTCCTACAATGAGCAGTTCTTC.

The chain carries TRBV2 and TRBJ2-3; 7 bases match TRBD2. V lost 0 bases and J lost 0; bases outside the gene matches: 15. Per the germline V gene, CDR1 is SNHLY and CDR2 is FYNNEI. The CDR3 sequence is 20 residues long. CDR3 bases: TGTGCCAGCAGTGAAGCAGGAGCGATCGCTAGCGGAACTAGCACAGATACGCAGTATTTT. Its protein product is CASSEAGAIASGTSTDTQYF.